A selection of T cell receptor beta chains follows, all from one sample in a study of T-cell memory formation after mild COVID-19. TCRdb called the 5' RACE reads again in MiXCR, with one record for every CDR3 protein. The sample shows roughly 150,000 distinct CDR3 sequences, approximately 13% of them seen only once. Sequenced input: PBMCs or a T cell subset sorted from them (not recorded which). The source is a young man who had mild COVID-19 (a few samples of this study predate the infection). Cell type and time point are not known. Both conserved end residues are part of each CDR3. The order of the fields is CDR3 DNA, CDR3 protein, clone size, D gene, J gene, V gene. A D gene is named only where the DNA matches it firmly. Expanded clones get a size class; other rows say once, few or many, or leave the size out.

DNA: TGTGCCACCAGTGATTTTCGGGGGGCGCGGGAGACCCAGTACTTC
CDR3: CATSDFRGARETQYF
size: few
D: .
J: TRBJ2-5
V: TRBV24-1

DNA: TGTGCCAGCAGCTCAACAGGGGGCCTCACTGAAGCTTTCTTT
CDR3: CASSSTGGLTEAFF
size: many
D: TRBD1
J: TRBJ1-1
V: TRBV7-2

DNA: TGTGCCACCAGTGATTCCACCGGGACTAGCGGGGGGGACAATGAGCAGTTATTC
CDR3: CATSDSTGTSGGDNEQLF
size: .
D: TRBD2
J: TRBJ2-1
V: TRBV24-1

DNA: TGCGCCAGCAGCCAGCAGGGGGACACTGAAGCTTTCTTT
CDR3: CASSQQGDTEAFF
size: .
D: TRBD1
J: TRBJ1-1
V: TRBV4-3

DNA: TGTGCCAGCAGCTTAGAGCCCGCAGGGGATGAAAAACTGTTTTTT
CDR3: CASSLEPAGDEKLFF
size: few
D: .
J: TRBJ1-4
V: TRBV11-2

DNA: TGCAGTGCCGGAGGGGGGAGCAATCAGCCCCAGCATTTT
CDR3: CSAGGGSNQPQHF
size: .
D: .
J: TRBJ1-5
V: TRBV20-1

DNA: TGTGCCAGCAGCCAATACAAGGGGGGGACCTATGGCTACACCTTC
CDR3: CASSQYKGGTYGYTF
size: .
D: .
J: TRBJ1-2
V: TRBV3-1

DNA: TGTGCCAGCAGCCGTAGGGCCCCCAGCAATCAGCCCCAGCATTTT
CDR3: CASSRRAPSNQPQHF
size: .
D: .
J: TRBJ1-5
V: TRBV7-2

DNA: TGTGCCAGCAGCTTATTACGGACCGGGGAGCTGTTTTTT
CDR3: CASSLLRTGELFF
size: few
D: .
J: TRBJ2-2
V: TRBV7-9

DNA: TGCGCCAGCAGCCTCACAGGGGATGAAAAACTGTTTTTT
CDR3: CASSLTGDEKLFF
size: .
D: TRBD1
J: TRBJ1-4
V: TRBV5-1

DNA: TGTGCCAGCAGTTTTAGTCAGGGGAGAGAGACCCAGTACTTC
CDR3: CASSFSQGRETQYF
size: .
D: .
J: TRBJ2-5
V: TRBV12-3/TRBV12-4

DNA: TGCAGTGCTAGGACAGACTATAGGAACACCATATATTTT
CDR3: CSARTDYRNTIYF
size: many
D: .
J: TRBJ1-3
V: TRBV20-1

DNA: TGTGCCAGCAGCCCCCGGGGTGGGGGCAGCTACACCTTC
CDR3: CASSPRGGGSYTF
size: .
D: .
J: TRBJ1-2
V: TRBV7-9

DNA: TGTGCCAGCAGTATAGAGACAGGGGCGGACGAGCAGTACTTC
CDR3: CASSIETGADEQYF
size: .
D: TRBD1
J: TRBJ2-7
V: TRBV12-3/TRBV12-4

DNA: TGTGCCAGCAGCTTAGATGGGGGGGGCTGGGAGACCCAGTACTTC
CDR3: CASSLDGGGWETQYF
size: few
D: .
J: TRBJ2-5
V: TRBV7-2

DNA: TGCGCCAGCAAGGGAGGCCGGGGCCAAGAGACCCAGTACTTC
CDR3: CASKGGRGQETQYF
size: few
D: .
J: TRBJ2-5
V: TRBV5-1

DNA: TGTGCCACCCAGGGGGGTTTTCTCTACGAGCAGTACTTC
CDR3: CATQGGFLYEQYF
size: .
D: .
J: TRBJ2-7
V: TRBV2

DNA: TGCGCCAGCAGCCAAGACCTTACAGAGAATAACTATGGCTACACCTTC
CDR3: CASSQDLTENNYGYTF
size: .
D: .
J: TRBJ1-2
V: TRBV4-3

DNA: TGTGCCATCAGTGGGGTAGGACAGGGAGATCAAGCTTTCTTT
CDR3: CAISGVGQGDQAFF
size: few
D: TRBD1
J: TRBJ1-1
V: TRBV10-3

DNA: TGTGCCAGCAGTTATTTCGGCAGATACAATGAGCAGTTCTTC
CDR3: CASSYFGRYNEQFF
size: .
D: .
J: TRBJ2-1
V: TRBV6-6

DNA: TGCGCCAGCAGCTCTACTGGGCTAGCGGGGGGACAAGAGACCCAGTACTTC
CDR3: CASSSTGLAGGQETQYF
size: few
D: TRBD2
J: TRBJ2-5
V: TRBV5-1

DNA: TGCGCCAGCAGCTACGCGGGGGGGGGCACAGATACGCAGTATTTT
CDR3: CASSYAGGGTDTQYF
size: few
D: TRBD2
J: TRBJ2-3
V: TRBV5-1

DNA: TGTGCCAGCAGCTCCTCAGTTAGGGCAGATACGCAGTATTTT
CDR3: CASSSSVRADTQYF
size: many
D: .
J: TRBJ2-3
V: TRBV7-2

DNA: TGTGCCAGCTCCTCGGCGGCGCAACGCGCTAACTATGGCTACACCTTC
CDR3: CASSSAAQRANYGYTF
size: few
D: .
J: TRBJ1-2
V: TRBV18

DNA: TGTGCCAGCAGTCACCGGGACGTGAGTGGACAGCCCCAGCATTTT
CDR3: CASSHRDVSGQPQHF
size: few
D: .
J: TRBJ1-5
V: TRBV12-3/TRBV12-4